This TCR beta chain emerged from a study of T-cell reconstitution after alpha-beta-depleted transplantation in children. V was pared by 0 bases and J by 7 bases, with 7 bases between. From germline, CDR1 is MNHEY and CDR2 SVGAGI. CDR3 length equals 13 residues. This clonotype was counted many times. Its antigen remains unknown. Unique molecular identifiers were incorporated during preparation of the TCRbeta library. TCRdb independently ran MiXCR on the PCR reads; one entry per CDR3 protein. Of fewer than 550,000 distinct CDR3 sequences in the sample, 10% to 13% were seen once. General observations from the study: Surviving recipient T cells and thymic progenitors underlay high day-60 TCRbeta diversity in some patients. Newly produced T cells mostly provided counts and TCRbeta diversity after one year, as hyperexpanded clones declined.

This chain joins TRBV6-5 and TRBJ2-1; D not certain. Sequencing was performed on PBMCs, taken before TCRalphabeta/CD19-depleted stem cell transplant. The clonotype comes from a child aged 2-15 years with inherited bone marrow failure, due to receive a stem cell transplant. CDR3 sequence (DNA): TGTGCCAGCAGTTACTCGAAACCTAATGAGCAGTTCTTC. Translation: CASSYSKPNEQFF.